The entry below gives a single TCR beta chain sequence along with its context. Germline and junction disagree at one end, which may indicate a read error. The repertoire was sequenced with immunoSEQ multiplex PCR; TCRdb's copy has only in-frame clones and lacks some. The top ten hold approximately 2.1% of the sample, which has approximately 260,000 clones, 85% to 90% seen once. These data are taken from a study of blood T cell repertoires in COVID-19. The V gene's germline CDR1 is LNHDA and CDR2 SQIVND (reference sequence). The CDR3 is 15 amino acids. What was sequenced was peripheral blood. This chain connects TRBV19 to TRBJ1-3, with 8 positions matching TRBD1. This clonotype originated in a woman aged 55-69 years with COVID-19, enrolled during active disease. The CDR3 sequence is CASRGTGVTGNTIYF. CDR3 nucleotide sequence: TGTGCTAGTAGAGGGACAGGTGTAACTGGAAACACCATATATTTT.